This T cell receptor (beta chain) came from a study of breast tumors, draining lymph nodes, adjacent tissues. This CDR3 region has 15 residues. Germline V gene lookup returns CDR1 MNHEY and CDR2 SVGEGT. As to this clonotype: The target antigen is unknown. This may stem from a read error, because a much larger clone lies one nucleotide away.

TCRdb processed the multiplex PCR reads anew with MiXCR; each CDR3 protein has one entry. This table has about 20,000 distinct CDR3 sequences, about 30% appearing once. General study findings and limits: Tumor and nontumor repertoires were significantly more similar in luminal-like than in basal-like breast cancer.

The sequenced sample consisted of breast tumor tissue. The source of this sequence is a female donor with breast cancer. Some clones in this sample may be carry-over from other donors' samples. The genes are TRBV6-2 or TRBV6-3 and TRBJ2-1; 11 bases align to TRBD1. CDR3 region: CASSWTGGTYNEQLF. The CDR3 nucleotides read TGTGCCAGCAGTTGGACAGGGGGCACCTACAATGAGCAGCTCTTC.